A selection of T cell receptor beta chains follows, all from one sample in a study of breast tumors, draining lymph nodes, adjacent tissues. MiXCR was run by TCRdb on the multiplex PCR reads, yielding one entry per CDR3 protein. This table holds about 270,000 distinct CDR3 sequences, 30% found once. The sample comprised axillary lymph node tissue. These receptors came from a female donor with breast cancer. Some clones in this sample may be carry-over from other donors' samples. The CDR3 runs from the conserved cysteine through the conserved F or W. The D gene is left open where the match is weak. Rows give clone size only sometimes, using once, few, many, or a class for an expanded clone.

-,TRBV6-6,-,TRBJ1-5,CASSLGAEQPRHF,TGTGCCAGCAGTTTAGGGGCGGAGCAGCCCCGGCATTTT
-,TRBV14,many,TRBJ2-2,CASSHNDRNTGELFF,TGTGCCAGCAGCCACAACGACAGGAACACCGGGGAGCTGTTTTTT
TRBD2,TRBV7-9,many,TRBJ2-1,CASSLGGGSIRYNEQFF,TGTGCCAGCAGCTTAGGCGGCGGGAGCATCAGGTACAATGAGCAGTTCTTC
-,TRBV29-1,many,TRBJ1-5,CSVVISNQPQHF,TGCAGCGTTGTCATTAGCAATCAGCCCCAGCATTTT
TRBD2,TRBV29-1,many,TRBJ2-1,CSASGRRYNEQFF,TGCAGCGCTAGCGGGAGGCGATACAATGAGCAGTTCTTC
TRBD2,TRBV29-1,-,TRBJ2-5,CSVVTSGWEETQYF,TGCAGCGTCGTGACTAGCGGGTGGGAAGAGACCCAGTACTTC
-,TRBV20-1,many,TRBJ1-2,CSASPLVGGVYGYTF,TGCAGTGCTAGCCCTCTCGTTGGGGGGGTCTATGGCTACACCTTC
TRBD1,TRBV7-9,many,TRBJ2-2,CASSFPSGQGLAGELFF,TGTGCCAGCAGCTTCCCCTCGGGACAGGGTTTGGCCGGGGAGCTGTTTTTT
-,TRBV7-6,-,TRBJ1-4,CASSPKPQKTYNEKLFF,TGTGCCAGCAGCCCGAAACCACAGAAAACCTACAATGAAAAACTGTTTTTT
-,TRBV12-3/TRBV12-4,-,TRBJ1-1,CASSLALRQMNTEAFF,TGTGCCAGCAGTTTAGCGCTAAGGCAGATGAACACTGAAGCTTTCTTT
-,TRBV28,-,TRBJ2-7,CASSSRDGAYEQYF,TGTGCCAGCAGTTCCCGGGACGGAGCCTACGAGCAGTACTTC
-,TRBV20-1,many,TRBJ1-2,CSAINPGGYGYTF,TGCAGTGCAATCAACCCCGGGGGCTATGGCTACACCTTC
TRBD2,TRBV11-1,few,TRBJ2-7,CASSRPGGPAYEQYF,TGTGCCAGCAGCCGGCCGGGGGGACCGGCCTACGAGCAGTACTTC
-,TRBV11-3,-,TRBJ1-3,CASSSGRGTHVSGNTIYF,TGTGCCAGCAGCTCGGGACGGGGGACCCACGTCTCTGGAAACACCATATATTTT
-,TRBV6-2/TRBV6-3,-,TRBJ2-7,CASSYLGWEQYF,TGTGCCAGCAGTTACTTGGGATGGGAGCAGTACTTC
TRBD2,TRBV10-1,-,TRBJ2-2,CASSEFDLREGRFDTGELFF,TGCGCCAGCAGTGAGTTCGATTTGCGGGAGGGCCGATTCGACACCGGGGAGCTGTTTTTT
-,TRBV19,many,TRBJ2-2,CASSPTGWNTGELFF,TGTGCCAGTAGCCCAACAGGGTGGAACACCGGGGAGCTGTTTTTT
TRBD2,TRBV15,-,TRBJ2-3,CATSRDKVTSGTDTQYF,TGTGCCACCAGCAGAGATAAAGTAACTAGCGGTACAGATACGCAGTATTTT
-,TRBV29-1,-,TRBJ2-3,CSVEATLGGYEQYF,TGCAGCGTTGAAGCCACACTAGGGGGGTATGAGCAGTATTTT
-,TRBV19,-,TRBJ1-5,CASSSTGPTQPQHF,TGTGCCAGTAGTTCCACAGGGCCCACTCAGCCCCAGCATTTT
TRBD2,TRBV19,many,TRBJ2-7,CASSRGTSGGYEQYF,TGTGCCAGTAGTCGCGGGACTAGCGGGGGCTACGAGCAGTACTTC
-,TRBV18,few,TRBJ2-5,CASSPLGAAQRETQYF,TGTGCCAGCTCACCACTGGGGGCAGCCCAACGGGAGACCCAGTACTTC
TRBD1,TRBV5-4,many,TRBJ1-2,CASSLGAGGKYGYTF,TGTGCCAGCAGCTTGGGCGCAGGGGGCAAGTATGGCTACACCTTC
-,TRBV11-2,many,TRBJ1-2,CASSLMEYGYTF,TGTGCCAGCAGCTTAATGGAATATGGCTACACCTTC
-,TRBV9,many,TRBJ2-3,CASSVGADADTQYF,TGTGCCAGCAGCGTAGGTGCGGACGCAGATACGCAGTATTTT
-,TRBV5-5,-,TRBJ2-3,CASSLSRRGTDTQYF,TGTGCCAGCAGCCTGAGCAGGAGAGGCACAGATACGCAGTATTTT
-,TRBV12-3/TRBV12-4,many,TRBJ2-1,CASRKSVGDEQFF,TGTGCCAGCAGGAAATCGGTAGGCGATGAGCAGTTCTTC
TRBD2,TRBV20-1,many,TRBJ2-1,CSARDKSSGRLDEQFF,TGCAGTGCTAGAGACAAAAGTAGCGGGAGACTCGATGAGCAGTTCTTC
TRBD2,TRBV19,many,TRBJ2-2,CASNPTSGRRTGELFF,TGTGCCAGTAACCCGACTAGCGGGAGGCGTACCGGGGAGCTGTTTTTT
TRBD2,TRBV25-1,-,TRBJ2-2,CASSASSRTSGITGELFF,TGTGCCAGCAGTGCTAGTTCCCGGACTAGCGGGATCACCGGGGAGCTGTTTTTT
TRBD1,TRBV2,many,TRBJ1-4,CASSEVGTGGRGKLFF,TGTGCCAGCAGTGAAGTAGGGACAGGGGGCAGGGGAAAACTGTTTTTT
-,TRBV27,few,TRBJ2-3,CASSFREGDTQYF,TGTGCCAGCAGTTTCCGGGAAGGAGATACGCAGTATTTT
TRBD1,TRBV30,few,TRBJ1-5,CAWSVTGGRQPQHF,TGTGCCTGGAGTGTTACAGGGGGCCGTCAGCCCCAGCATTTT